This TCR beta chain was captured by sequencing in a study of beta chain bispecific antibodies for T cell cancers. Study background: Sequenced cells survived coculture with leukemia lines plus bispecific antibodies. Surface TRBV12 (TRBV12-3) was on Jurkat, TRBV5-5 on HPB-ALL.

Per the germline V gene, CDR1 is DFQATT and CDR2 is SNEGSKA (reference sequence). V dropped 3 bases and J dropped 1 base, with 13 bases sitting between them. This CDR3 comprises 15 residues. There are many counts of this clonotype. Its antigen remains unknown. Findings of the study overall: Normal T cells contributed less of the targeted TRBV signal than the leukemia cells did. TRBV-directed bispecific antibodies appeared to leave all non-targeted, unrelated TRBV family members unaffected. The TRBV12-3 share of total TRBV signal fell about 99% after anti-TRBV12 rather than anti-CD19 exposure.

Libraries carried unique molecular identifiers used for clonotype counts. MiXCR, run by TCRdb on the 5' RACE reads, gives a single entry per CDR3 protein. Counted here are 20,000 to 25,000 distinct CDR3 sequences, about 2% occurring once; the ten biggest clones make up roughly 5.1%. T cells were expanded from blood mononuclear cells for 2 to 3 days with anti-CD3 OKT3 or CD3/CD28 beads. The input for sequencing was healthy donor T cells cultured with leukemia cells, taken from a culture containing a bispecific antibody targeting TCR Vbeta12. The receptor comes from a human donor in good health. Some clones in this sample may be carry-over from other donors' samples. This chain connects TRBV20-1 to TRBJ2-1, with D uncertain. The CDR3: CSARRWEYSYNEQFF. DNA for the CDR3: TGCAGTGCTAGGAGGTGGGAATATTCCTACAATGAGCAGTTCTTC.